Shown below are 28 T cell receptor beta chains from a single sample sequenced in a study of control samples from healthy donors and cancer patients (dated by TCRdb to 2018 to 2020). The protocol used for the library was the immunoSEQ multiplex PCR assay. Not all clones reach the TCRdb copy of this immuneACCESS table, which keeps in-frame sequences only. Checked studies attribute under half of the gap to unresolved V genes and leave the rest unexplained. This sample has about 190,000 clones in its table, and about 89% of those were observed once. Approximately 2% of the sample goes to the ten largest clones. The source material was blood. All receptors derive from a man aged 30-40 years in good health.

The rearrangement links TRBV13 to TRBJ2-1; TRBD2 agrees at 10 bases. This CDR3 has 15 residues. Germline V gene data show CDR1 as PRHDT and CDR2 as FYEKMQ (reference sequence). Trimming cost V 5 bases and J 6 bases; bases outside gene matches: 7. CDR3 residues: CASSPERGGGNEQFF. As DNA, the CDR3 is TGTGCCAGCAGCCCGGAGCGGGGGGGCGGCAATGAGCAGTTCTTC.

This chain connects TRBV2 to TRBJ1-5; D unclear. The ends were cut back, 7 bases at V and 0 bases at J, with 7 bases in the middle. Germline CDR1 reads SNHLY; CDR2 reads FYNNEI. The CDR3 has 13 residues. CDR3 residues: CASKPDSNQPQHF. The CDR3 nucleotides read TGTGCCAGCAAACCAGATAGCAATCAGCCCCAGCATTTT. The full variable domain, with the rest looked up from reference TRBV2 and TRBJ1-5, is EPEVTQTPSHQVTQMGQEVILRCVPISNHLYFYWYRQILGQKVEFLVSFYNNEISEKSEIFDDQFSVERPDGSNFTLKIRSTKLEDSAMYFCASKPDSNQPQHFGDGTRLSIL.

The chain has TRBV2 and TRBJ2-7; tentatively, D is TRBD1 (6 bases). Per germline, CDR1 SNHLY and CDR2 FYNNEI. The V and J ends lost 8 bases and 0 bases respectively, with 11 bases between them. The CDR3 is 13 residues long. Here the CDR3 DNA reads TGTGCCAGCTTCAAGGACAGCTCCTACGAGCAGTACTTC. Its translation: CASFKDSSYEQYF.

This sequence joins TRBV7-9 and TRBJ2-5; 11 nucleotides agree with TRBD1. The CDR3 length is 17 residues. Germline CDR1 reads SEHNR; CDR2 reads FQNEAQ (reference sequence). The trim removed 1 base at V and 5 bases at J, leaving 9 bases unmatched. CDR3 loop: CASSLVGTGGVWETQYF. The CDR3, as DNA: TGTGCCAGCAGCTTAGTCGGGACAGGGGGTGTTTGGGAGACCCAGTACTTC.

V and J are TRBV5-1 and TRBJ1-2; D call uncertain. Germline values: CDR1 SGHRS, CDR2 YFSETQ. The CDR3 consists of 13 residues. V shed 4 bases and J shed 8 bases, with 15 bases lying between them. DNA for the CDR3: TGCGCCAGCAGCATAGGTAATGGGAAAGGCTACACCTTC. This encodes CASSIGNGKGYTF.

This clone showed up just once. The CDR3 sequence is CASSYEGRASYEQYF. For the CDR3, the DNA is TGTGCCAGCAGTTACGAGGGCAGGGCCTCCTACGAGCAGTACTTC. The V gene is TRBV6-2 or TRBV6-3, the J gene TRBJ2-7; the D gene could be TRBD1 or TRBD2 (5 bases each). The CDR3 extends over 15 amino acids. V lost 2 bases and J 0 bases, leaving 11 bases between the germline ends. Germline V CDR1 and CDR2: MNHEY, SVGEGT.

This chain links TRBV5-4 with TRBJ1-4, with 10 bases identical to TRBD1. This CDR3 has 16 residues. Trimming cost V 3 bases and J 8 bases; bases outside gene matches: 10. Germline assignment: CDR1 SGHNT and CDR2 YYREEE (reference sequence). CDR3 sequence: CASSSNPGQGNEKLFF. CDR3 nucleotides: TGTGCCAGCAGCTCGAATCCGGGACAGGGGAACGAAAAACTGTTTTTT.

V and J are TRBV9 and TRBJ2-2; possible D gene TRBD1, 6 bases. The germline CDR1 and CDR2 sequences are SGDLS and YYNGEE. V gave up 4 bases and J gave up 4 bases, with 17 bases separating them. This CDR3 spans 16 amino acids. The CDR3 reads CASSFLGGAGTGELFF. The CDR3 coding sequence is TGTGCCAGCAGCTTCCTTGGGGGCGCGGGCACCGGGGAGCTGTTTTTT.

The chain employs TRBV5-1 and TRBJ2-1, with 8 positions matching TRBD2. The germline CDR1 and CDR2 sequences are SGHRS and YFSETQ. Trimming took 2 bases from V and 6 from J; bases not matched to a gene: 10. The CDR3 length is 16 residues. Here the CDR3 reads CASSLAISGVGNEQFF. CDR3 in DNA: TGCGCCAGCAGCTTAGCAATTAGCGGGGTTGGCAATGAGCAGTTCTTC.

V gene TRBV7-9 combines with J gene TRBJ2-5; D possibly uses TRBD1 or TRBD2 (5 bases each). The CDR3 has 14 amino acids. CDR1 and CDR2 from the germline V gene are SEHNR and FQNEAQ (reference sequence). Trimming took 3 bases from V and 1 from J, leaving 9 bases between them. The CDR3: CASSFQGPQETQYF. For the CDR3, the DNA is TGTGCCAGCAGCTTCCAGGGACCCCAAGAGACCCAGTACTTC.

The V call is TRBV2, the J call TRBJ1-2, with D unresolved. The germline CDR1 and CDR2 sequences are SNHLY and FYNNEI. V was clipped by 6 bases and J by 0 bases, with 11 bases between them. The CDR3 length is 14 residues. CDR3 coding DNA: TGTGCCAGCAGAGAGACACCGGCTAACTATGGCTACACCTTC. This translates into CASRETPANYGYTF.

The chain is built from TRBV25-1 and TRBJ1-2, with 9 bases aligning to TRBD1. The CDR3 covers 15 residues. In germline, CDR1 is MGHDK, CDR2 SYGVNS. The V segment lost 3 bases and the J segment 5 bases; nucleotides outside the gene matches: 7. The CDR3 loop is CASSDWDRDKYGYTF. The CDR3 DNA reads as TGTGCCAGCAGTGATTGGGACAGGGATAAATATGGCTACACCTTC.

This rearrangement joins TRBV4-1 to TRBJ2-1; a weak D match, TRBD2 (7 bases). Per the germline V gene, CDR1 is MGHRA and CDR2 is YSYEKL. V was pared by 0 bases and J by 1 base, with 10 bases between. The CDR3 contains 16 residues. The CDR3 DNA follows: TGCGCCAGCAGCCAAGATGGGGGGGCTTCCTACAATGAGCAGTTCTTC. This codes for CASSQDGGASYNEQFF.

The chain joins TRBV5-4 to TRBJ2-2; no firm D call. This CDR3 region has 13 residues. Germline V gene sequence: CDR1 SGHNT, CDR2 YYREEE (reference sequence). V was clipped by 2 bases and J by 5 bases, with 7 bases between them. CDR3: CASSFVMTGELFF. In DNA form, the CDR3 reads TGTGCCAGCAGCTTTGTAATGACCGGGGAGCTGTTTTTT.

V usage is TRBV14 and J usage is TRBJ1-1; TRBD1 is a possible D gene (6 bases). The CDR3 extends over 14 amino acids. V gave up 6 bases and J gave up 10 bases, with 21 bases separating them. Germline CDR1 and CDR2: SGHDN and FVKESK. CDR3 sequence reads: CASRGGGQYIGAFF. The CDR3 DNA is TGTGCCAGCAGAGGCGGCGGACAGTATATCGGAGCTTTCTTT.

This clone was detected once. This rearrangement joins TRBV5-7 to TRBJ2-2, with D perhaps matching TRBD1 (5 bases). TRBV5-7 is an ORF, with its function uncertain. V shed 6 bases and J shed 1 base, with 10 bases lying between them. The CDR3 sequence is 14 residues long. The CDR3 spells CASNPDRNTGELFF. In DNA form, the CDR3 reads TGTGCCAGCAACCCCGACAGGAACACCGGGGAGCTGTTTTTT.

The V and J genes are TRBV29-1 and TRBJ1-6; TRBD1 matches at 7 bases. J lost 3 bases, V lost 6 bases, and 5 bases had no gene match. Germline V CDR1 and CDR2: SQVTM, ANQGSEA. The CDR3 totals 14 residues. The CDR3: CSVRTGLYNSPLHF. In DNA, the CDR3 is TGCAGCGTGAGGACAGGCCTCTATAATTCACCCCTCCACTTT. Drawing the rest from reference TRBV29-1 and TRBJ1-6, the complete variable domain is SAVISQKPSRDICQRGTSLTIQCQVDSQVTMMFWYRQQPGQSLTLIATANQGSEATYESGFVIDKFPISRPNLTFSTLTVSNMSPEDSSIYLCSVRTGLYNSPLHFGNGTRLTVT.

This clone turned up a few times. The genes are TRBV5-4 and TRBJ1-4; D gene ambiguous. The CDR3 contains 16 residues. The germline gives CDR1 SGHNT, CDR2 YYREEE (reference sequence). The V end was cut by 3 bases, the J end by 2 bases, with 14 bases between. The CDR3, as DNA: TGTGCCAGCAGCTCGGGTCGACGGGTTACTAATGAAAAACTGTTTTTT. It yields the protein CASSSGRRVTNEKLFF.

The chain is built from TRBV25-1 and TRBJ1-3; D is unresolved. Germline V CDR1 and CDR2: MGHDK, SYGVNS. The ends were cut back, 4 bases at V and 0 bases at J, with 7 bases in the middle. The CDR3 length is 14 residues. The CDR3 coding sequence is TGTGCCAGCAGTGGGACGGGCTCTGGAAACACCATATATTTT. Its translation is CASSGTGSGNTIYF.

The rearrangement uses TRBV15 and TRBJ2-3, with 8 positions matching TRBD2. V shed 0 bases, J shed 2 bases, and the junction held 7 bases outside the gene matches. This CDR3 has 17 residues. Germline loops: CDR1 LNHNV, CDR2 YYDKDF (reference sequence). The CDR3 DNA follows: TGTGCCACCAGCAGAGATCTCCAGCGGGGGAACACAGATACGCAGTATTTT. Residues: CATSRDLQRGNTDTQYF. Filled out from reference TRBV15 and TRBJ2-3, the complete variable domain reads DAMVIQNPRYQVTQFGKPVTLSCSQTLNHNVMYWYQQKSSQAPKLLFHYYDKDFNNEADTPDNFQSRRPNTSFCFLDIRSPGLGDTAMYLCATSRDLQRGNTDTQYFGPGTRLTVL.

The V gene is TRBV14, the J gene TRBJ2-1; D might be TRBD1 or TRBD2, each matching 6 bases. CDR1 and CDR2 from the germline V gene are SGHDN and FVKESK. V gave up 4 bases and J gave up 3 bases, with 13 bases separating them. The CDR3 has 15 residues. DNA of the CDR3: TGTGCCAGCAGCCTCCGGGGGCATAGCTACAATGAGCAGTTCTTC. Its translation is CASSLRGHSYNEQFF.

This chain uses TRBV4-2 with TRBJ2-3, with 7 bases identical to TRBD1. The CDR3 totals 13 residues. Germline V gene sequence: CDR1 LGHNA, CDR2 YNFKEQ. J was trimmed by 10 bases and V by 4 bases; bases with no gene match: 8. The CDR3 DNA sequence: TGTGCCAGCAGCCCGGGACAGAGAGAATCGCAGTATTTT. Translation: CASSPGQRESQYF.

The V call is TRBV19, the J call TRBJ1-4, with 10 positions matching TRBD1. There are 14 residues in the CDR3. Germline V gives CDR1 LNHDA, CDR2 SQIVND (reference sequence). With 6 bases clipped from V and 8 bases from J, the junction kept 6 bases outside the gene matches. The CDR3 reads CASSPGTGVEKLFF. CDR3 nucleotide sequence: TGTGCCAGTAGCCCCGGGACAGGGGTAGAAAAACTGTTTTTT.

This clone was seen a handful of times. The chain employs TRBV10-3 and TRBJ2-1; 9 positions agree with TRBD2. The V gene end was trimmed by 7 bases and the J gene end by 9 bases; junction bases not matched to a gene: 13. Germline assignment: CDR1 ENHRY and CDR2 SYGVKD. CDR3 size: 15 residues. The CDR3, as DNA: TGTGCCATCACCTTGGGGCGGGGGGGTATCAGTGAGCAGTTCTTC. Amino acids: CAITLGRGGISEQFF.

The rearrangement joins TRBV4-1 to TRBJ1-2; maybe TRBD1 (6 bases). The V gene's germline CDR1 is MGHRA and CDR2 YSYEKL. Trimming removed 4 bases from V and 3 bases from J, with 9 bases in between. This CDR3 spans 13 amino acids. The CDR3 loop is CASSPWTDYGYTF. The CDR3 DNA reads TGCGCCAGCAGCCCCTGGACAGACTATGGCTACACCTTC.

This chain joins TRBV2 and TRBJ2-3, with 8 bases aligning to TRBD2. The CDR3 has 14 residues. CDR1 SNHLY and CDR2 FYNNEI come from the germline V gene. Trimming at V came to 6 bases and at J to 6 bases, leaving 8 bases not matched to a gene. CDR3 DNA sequence: TGTGCCAGCAGCGGCCGCGGGGGGTCTGATACGCAGTATTTT. Amino acid sequence: CASSGRGGSDTQYF.

This chain joins TRBV13 and TRBJ2-3; 14 bases line up with TRBD2. This CDR3 region has 17 residues. The germline gives CDR1 PRHDT, CDR2 FYEKMQ (reference sequence). V lost 5 bases to trimming and J lost 2 bases; unmatched junction nucleotides: 6. CDR3 residues: CASSKGLAGVYTDTQYF. The CDR3 nucleotides are TGTGCCAGCAGCAAGGGACTAGCGGGGGTATACACAGATACGCAGTATTTT. Complete variable domain (other parts from reference TRBV13 and TRBJ2-3): AAGVIQSPRHLIKEKRETATLKCYPIPRHDTVYWYQQGPGQDPQFLISFYEKMQSDKGSIPDRFSAQQFSDYHSELNMSSLELGDSALYFCASSKGLAGVYTDTQYFGPGTRLTVL.

The rearrangement links TRBV9 to TRBJ1-6; 7 positions match TRBD1. The ends lost 4 bases at V and 6 bases at J; junction bases unmatched: 4. The CDR3 has 14 residues. Germline V gene lookup returns CDR1 SGDLS and CDR2 YYNGEE. Written as DNA, the CDR3 is TGTGCCAGCAGCACCGGACAGGCTAATTCACCCCTCCACTTT. The encoded protein is CASSTGQANSPLHF.